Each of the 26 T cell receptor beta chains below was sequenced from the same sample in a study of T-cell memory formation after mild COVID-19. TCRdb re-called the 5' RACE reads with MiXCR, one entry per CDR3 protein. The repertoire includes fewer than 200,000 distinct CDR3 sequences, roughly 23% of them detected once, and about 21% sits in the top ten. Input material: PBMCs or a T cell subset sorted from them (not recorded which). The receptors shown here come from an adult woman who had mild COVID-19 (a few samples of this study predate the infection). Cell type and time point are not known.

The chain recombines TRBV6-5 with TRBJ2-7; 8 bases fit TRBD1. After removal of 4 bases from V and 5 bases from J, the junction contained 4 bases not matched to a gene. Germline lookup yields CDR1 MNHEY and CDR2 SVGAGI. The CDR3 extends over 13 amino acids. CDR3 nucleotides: TGTGCCAGCAGTTTGAACAGGGGGAACGAGCAGTACTTC. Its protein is CASSLNRGNEQYF.

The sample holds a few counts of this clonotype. CDR3 nucleotide sequence: TGTGCCAGCAGTTTCGTACTAGCGGGGGGCACAGATACGCAGTATTTT. This encodes CASSFVLAGGTDTQYF. This chain joins TRBV27 and TRBJ2-3, with 11 bases lining up with TRBD2. V lost 3 bases, J lost 1 base, and 3 bases stayed unmatched. CDR1 is MNHEY and CDR2 is SMNVEV in the germline V gene (reference sequence). This CDR3 spans 16 amino acids.

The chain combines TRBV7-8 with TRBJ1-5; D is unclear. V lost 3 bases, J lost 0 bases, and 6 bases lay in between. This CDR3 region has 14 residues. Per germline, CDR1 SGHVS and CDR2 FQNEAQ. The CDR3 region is CASSFGFSNQPQHF. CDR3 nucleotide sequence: TGTGCCAGCAGCTTCGGGTTTAGCAATCAGCCCCAGCATTTT. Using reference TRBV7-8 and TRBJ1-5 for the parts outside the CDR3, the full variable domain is GAGVSQSPRYKVAKRGQDVALRCDPISGHVSLFWYQQALGQGPEFLTYFQNEAQLDKSGLPSDRFFAERPEGSVSTLKIQRTQQEDSAVYLCASSFGFSNQPQHFGDGTRLSIL.

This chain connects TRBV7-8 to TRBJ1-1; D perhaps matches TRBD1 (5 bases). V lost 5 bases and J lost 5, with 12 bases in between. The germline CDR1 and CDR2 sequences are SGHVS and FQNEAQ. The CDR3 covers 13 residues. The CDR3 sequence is CASSHSGSTEAFF. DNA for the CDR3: TGTGCCAGCAGCCACTCAGGGTCTACTGAAGCTTTCTTT.

For the CDR3, the DNA is TGTGCCAGCAGCCCTGCGTACGGACAGGGGACATCACCCCTCCACTTT. It is translated as CASSPAYGQGTSPLHF. The gene calls are TRBV3-1 and TRBJ1-6; 9 positions match TRBD1. This CDR3 spans 16 amino acids. J was trimmed by 10 bases and V by 4 bases; bases with no gene match: 11. Germline CDR1 is LGHDT and CDR2 is YNNKEL (reference sequence).

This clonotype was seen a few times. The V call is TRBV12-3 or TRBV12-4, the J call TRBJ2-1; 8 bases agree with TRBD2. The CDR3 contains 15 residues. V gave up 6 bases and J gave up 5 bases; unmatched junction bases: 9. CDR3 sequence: CASSLSGSPHNEQFF. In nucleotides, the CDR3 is TGTGCCAGCAGCCTGAGCGGGAGCCCCCACAATGAGCAGTTCTTC.

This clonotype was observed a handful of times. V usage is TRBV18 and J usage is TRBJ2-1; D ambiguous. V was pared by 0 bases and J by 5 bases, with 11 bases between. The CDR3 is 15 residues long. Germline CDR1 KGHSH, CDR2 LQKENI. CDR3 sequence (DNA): TGTGCCAGCTCACCACCAGGCGCAGTGAACAATGAGCAGTTCTTC. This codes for CASSPPGAVNNEQFF.

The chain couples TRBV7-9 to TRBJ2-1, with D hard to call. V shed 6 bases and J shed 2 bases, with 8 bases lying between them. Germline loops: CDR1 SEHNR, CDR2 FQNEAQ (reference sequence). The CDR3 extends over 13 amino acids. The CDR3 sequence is CASRYQTYNEQFF. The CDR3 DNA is TGTGCCAGCAGATATCAAACCTACAATGAGCAGTTCTTC.

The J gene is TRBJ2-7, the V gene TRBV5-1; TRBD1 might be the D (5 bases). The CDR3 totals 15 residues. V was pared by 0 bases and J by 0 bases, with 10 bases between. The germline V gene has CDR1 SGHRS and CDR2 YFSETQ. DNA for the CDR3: TGCGCCAGCAGCTTGGATCCAGGGAACTCCTACGAGCAGTACTTC. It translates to CASSLDPGNSYEQYF.

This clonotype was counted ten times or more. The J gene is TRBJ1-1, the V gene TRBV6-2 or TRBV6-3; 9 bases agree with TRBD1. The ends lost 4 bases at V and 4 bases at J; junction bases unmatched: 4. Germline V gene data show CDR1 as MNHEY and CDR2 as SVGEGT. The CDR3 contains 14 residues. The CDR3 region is CASSFLTGGTEAFF. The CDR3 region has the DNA TGTGCCAGCAGTTTCCTGACAGGGGGCACTGAAGCTTTCTTT.

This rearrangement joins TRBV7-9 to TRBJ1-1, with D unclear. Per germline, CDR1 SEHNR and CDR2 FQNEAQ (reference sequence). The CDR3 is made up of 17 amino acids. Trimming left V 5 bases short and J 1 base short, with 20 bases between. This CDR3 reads CASSATRAGKWNTEAFF. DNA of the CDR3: TGTGCCAGCAGCGCAACACGGGCCGGAAAGTGGAACACTGAAGCTTTCTTT.

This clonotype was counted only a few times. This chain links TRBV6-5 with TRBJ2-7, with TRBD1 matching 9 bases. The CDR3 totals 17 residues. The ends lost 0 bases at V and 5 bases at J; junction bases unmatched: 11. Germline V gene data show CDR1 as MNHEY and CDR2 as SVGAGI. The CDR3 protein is CASSYSIRWTGAHEQYF. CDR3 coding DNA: TGTGCCAGCAGTTACTCGATCAGGTGGACAGGGGCACACGAGCAGTACTTC.

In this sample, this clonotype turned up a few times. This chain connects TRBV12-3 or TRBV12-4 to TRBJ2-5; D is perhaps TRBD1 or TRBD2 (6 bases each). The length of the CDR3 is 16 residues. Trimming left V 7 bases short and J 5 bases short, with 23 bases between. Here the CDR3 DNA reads TGTGCCAGCACCCTTCCCGGGGGCGAGGGTTGGGAGACCCAGTACTTC. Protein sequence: CASTLPGGEGWETQYF.

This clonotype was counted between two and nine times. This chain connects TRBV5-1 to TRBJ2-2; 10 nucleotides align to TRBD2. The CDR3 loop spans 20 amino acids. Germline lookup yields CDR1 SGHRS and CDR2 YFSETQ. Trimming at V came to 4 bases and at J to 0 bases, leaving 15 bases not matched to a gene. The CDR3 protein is CASSLTQVLAGAPNTGELFF. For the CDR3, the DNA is TGCGCCAGCAGCCTCACGCAGGTCCTAGCGGGGGCCCCGAACACCGGGGAGCTGTTTTTT.

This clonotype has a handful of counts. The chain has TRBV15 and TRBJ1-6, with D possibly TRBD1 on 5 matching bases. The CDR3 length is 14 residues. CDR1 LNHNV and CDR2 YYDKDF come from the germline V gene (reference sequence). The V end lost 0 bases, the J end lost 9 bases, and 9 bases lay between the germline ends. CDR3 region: CATSRERQSSPLHF. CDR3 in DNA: TGTGCCACCAGCAGAGAGAGACAGAGTTCACCCCTCCACTTT.

The CDR3 coding sequence is TGCGCCAGCAGCCAAGACCGGTCCCTGGGGAATGAGCAGTTCTTC. Protein product: CASSQDRSLGNEQFF. This sequence joins TRBV4-3 and TRBJ2-1; no definite D call. The CDR3 runs 15 residues. V dropped 0 bases and J dropped 7 bases, with 13 bases sitting between them. CDR1 and CDR2 from the germline V gene are LGHNA and YSLEER.

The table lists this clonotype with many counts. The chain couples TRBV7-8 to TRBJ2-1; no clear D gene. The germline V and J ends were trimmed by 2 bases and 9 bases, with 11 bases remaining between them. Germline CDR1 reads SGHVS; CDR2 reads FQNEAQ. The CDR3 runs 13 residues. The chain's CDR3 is CASSLFPTSEQFF. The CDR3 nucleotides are TGTGCCAGCAGCTTATTCCCCACAAGTGAGCAGTTCTTC. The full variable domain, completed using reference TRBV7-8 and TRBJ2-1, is GAGVSQSPRYKVAKRGQDVALRCDPISGHVSLFWYQQALGQGPEFLTYFQNEAQLDKSGLPSDRFFAERPEGSVSTLKIQRTQQEDSAVYLCASSLFPTSEQFFGPGTRLTVL.

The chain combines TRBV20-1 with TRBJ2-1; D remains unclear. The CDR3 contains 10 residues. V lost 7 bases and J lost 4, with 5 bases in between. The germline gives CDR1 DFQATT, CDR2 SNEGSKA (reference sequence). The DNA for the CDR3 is TGCAGTGGAGCTTACAATGAGCAGTTCTTC. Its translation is CSGAYNEQFF.

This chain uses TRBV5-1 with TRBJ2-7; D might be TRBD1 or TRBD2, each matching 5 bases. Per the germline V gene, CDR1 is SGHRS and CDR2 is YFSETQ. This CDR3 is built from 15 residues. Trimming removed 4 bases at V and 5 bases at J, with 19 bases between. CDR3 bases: TGCGCCAGCAGCCTAACGGGGCTAGCCATCGACGAGCAGTACTTC. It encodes CASSLTGLAIDEQYF.

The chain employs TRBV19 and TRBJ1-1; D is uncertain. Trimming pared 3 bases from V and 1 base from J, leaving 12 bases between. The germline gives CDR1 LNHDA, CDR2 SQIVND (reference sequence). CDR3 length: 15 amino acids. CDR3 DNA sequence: TGTGCCAGTAGTATCTCCGAGGAGGGGAACACTGAAGCTTTCTTT. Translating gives CASSISEEGNTEAFF.

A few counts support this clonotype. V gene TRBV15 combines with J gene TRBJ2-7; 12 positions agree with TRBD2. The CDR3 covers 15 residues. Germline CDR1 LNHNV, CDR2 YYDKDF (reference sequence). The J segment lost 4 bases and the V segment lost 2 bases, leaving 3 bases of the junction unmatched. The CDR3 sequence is CATSRSTSGSYEQYF. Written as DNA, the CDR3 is TGTGCCACCAGCAGATCGACTAGCGGGAGTTACGAGCAGTACTTC. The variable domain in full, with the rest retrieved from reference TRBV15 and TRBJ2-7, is DAMVIQNPRYQVTQFGKPVTLSCSQTLNHNVMYWYQQKSSQAPKLLFHYYDKDFNNEADTPDNFQSRRPNTSFCFLDIRSPGLGDTAMYLCATSRSTSGSYEQYFGPGTRLTVT.

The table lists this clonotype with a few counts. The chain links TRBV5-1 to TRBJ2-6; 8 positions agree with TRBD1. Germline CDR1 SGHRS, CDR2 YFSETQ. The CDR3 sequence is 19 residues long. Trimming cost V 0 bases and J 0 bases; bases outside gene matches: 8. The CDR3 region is CASSLGTGQVVSGANVLTF. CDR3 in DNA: TGCGCCAGCAGCTTGGGAACGGGACAGGTTGTCTCTGGGGCCAACGTCCTGACTTTC.

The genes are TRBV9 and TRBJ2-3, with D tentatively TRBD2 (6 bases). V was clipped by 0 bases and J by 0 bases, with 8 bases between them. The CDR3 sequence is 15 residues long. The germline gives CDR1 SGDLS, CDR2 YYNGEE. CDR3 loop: CASSVEGTSTDTQYF. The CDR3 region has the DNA TGTGCCAGCAGCGTAGAAGGGACTAGCACAGATACGCAGTATTTT.

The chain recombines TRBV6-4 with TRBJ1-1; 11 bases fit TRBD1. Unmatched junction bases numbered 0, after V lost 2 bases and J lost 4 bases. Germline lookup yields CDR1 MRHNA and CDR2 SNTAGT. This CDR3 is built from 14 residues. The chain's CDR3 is CASSDGTGGTEAFF. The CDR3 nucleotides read TGTGCCAGCAGTGACGGGACAGGGGGCACTGAAGCTTTCTTT.

CDR3 DNA: TGCGCCAGCAGCCAAGCAACGGGTGTCCCCTCCTACGAGCAGTACTTC. Its translation: CASSQATGVPSYEQYF. The chain couples TRBV4-1 to TRBJ2-7; D call uncertain. The germline CDR1 and CDR2 sequences are MGHRA and YSYEKL. V shed 1 base and J shed 0 bases, with 13 bases lying between them. The CDR3 totals 16 residues.

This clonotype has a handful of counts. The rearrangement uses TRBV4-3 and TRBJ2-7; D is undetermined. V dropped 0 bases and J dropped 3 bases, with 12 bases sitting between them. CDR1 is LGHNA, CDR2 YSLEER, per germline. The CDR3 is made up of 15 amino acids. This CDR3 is CASSQDGDSHYEQYF. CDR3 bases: TGCGCCAGCAGCCAAGATGGCGACTCGCACTACGAGCAGTACTTC.